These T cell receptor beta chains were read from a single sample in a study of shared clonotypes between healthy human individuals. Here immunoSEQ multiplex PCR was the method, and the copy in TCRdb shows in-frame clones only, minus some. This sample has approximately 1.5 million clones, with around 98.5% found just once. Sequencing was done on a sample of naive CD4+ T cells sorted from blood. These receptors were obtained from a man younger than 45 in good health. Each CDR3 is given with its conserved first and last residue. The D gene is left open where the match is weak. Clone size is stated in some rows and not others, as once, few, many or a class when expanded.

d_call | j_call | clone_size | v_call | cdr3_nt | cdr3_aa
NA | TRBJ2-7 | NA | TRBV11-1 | TGTGCCAGCAGCCTCAACAGGGCCAAGCAGTACTTC | CASSLNRAKQYF
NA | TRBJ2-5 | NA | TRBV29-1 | TGCAGCGTTGCCCCAATATTTCAAGAGACCCAGTACTTC | CSVAPIFQETQYF
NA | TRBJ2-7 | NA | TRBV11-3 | TGTGCCAGCAGCTTAGGTGCGGGCTCCTACGAGCAGTACTTC | CASSLGAGSYEQYF
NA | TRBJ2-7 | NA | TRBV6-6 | TGTGCCAGCAGTTACGGGCAGGGACTCTTGGGAGAGCAGTACTTC | CASSYGQGLLGEQYF
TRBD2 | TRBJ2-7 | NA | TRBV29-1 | TGCAGCGTTCTCGGGGGGAACTACGAGCAGTACTTC | CSVLGGNYEQYF
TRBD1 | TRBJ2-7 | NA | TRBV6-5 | TGTGCCAGCAGAGGGACAGGGGACTCCTACGAGCAGTACTTC | CASRGTGDSYEQYF
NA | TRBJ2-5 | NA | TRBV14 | TGTGCCAGCAGCCAAGGTCAGGTCGAGACCCAGTACTTC | CASSQGQVETQYF
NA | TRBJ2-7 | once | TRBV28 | TGTGCCAGCAGTTTCAAAGTGCAGGTCTACGAGCAGTACTTC | CASSFKVQVYEQYF
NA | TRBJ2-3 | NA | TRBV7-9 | TGTGCCAGCAGCTTGTCGACGGGACTCAGGGTCACAGATACGCAGTATTTT | CASSLSTGLRVTDTQYF
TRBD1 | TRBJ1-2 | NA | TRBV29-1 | TGCAGCGTTGGGGGCCCCCAGGGGGGAACCGCCGTCTATGGCTACACCTTC | CSVGGPQGGTAVYGYTF
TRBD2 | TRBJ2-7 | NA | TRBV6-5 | TGTGCCAGCAGTTACAAAAGGCTAGCGGGAGGCTACGAGCAGTACTTC | CASSYKRLAGGYEQYF
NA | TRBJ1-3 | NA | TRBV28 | TGTGCCAGCAGTTTTCGGGGAAACACCATATATTTT | CASSFRGNTIYF
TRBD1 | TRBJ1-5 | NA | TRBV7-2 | TGTGCCAGCAGCTTAGCGGGTTTCAGGGGGCAGAGCAATCAGCCCCAGCATTTT | CASSLAGFRGQSNQPQHF